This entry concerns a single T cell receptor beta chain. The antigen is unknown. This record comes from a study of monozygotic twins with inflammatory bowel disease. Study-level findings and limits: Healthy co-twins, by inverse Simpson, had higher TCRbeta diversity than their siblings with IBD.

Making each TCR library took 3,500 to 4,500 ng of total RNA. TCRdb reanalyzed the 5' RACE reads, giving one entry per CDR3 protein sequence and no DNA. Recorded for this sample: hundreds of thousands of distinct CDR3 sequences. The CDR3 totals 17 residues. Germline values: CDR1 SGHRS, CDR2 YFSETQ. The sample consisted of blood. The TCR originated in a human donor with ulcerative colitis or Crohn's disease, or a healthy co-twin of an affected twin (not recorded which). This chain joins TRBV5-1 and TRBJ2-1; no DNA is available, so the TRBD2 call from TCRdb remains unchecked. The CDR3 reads CASSLGLAGERRNEQFF.